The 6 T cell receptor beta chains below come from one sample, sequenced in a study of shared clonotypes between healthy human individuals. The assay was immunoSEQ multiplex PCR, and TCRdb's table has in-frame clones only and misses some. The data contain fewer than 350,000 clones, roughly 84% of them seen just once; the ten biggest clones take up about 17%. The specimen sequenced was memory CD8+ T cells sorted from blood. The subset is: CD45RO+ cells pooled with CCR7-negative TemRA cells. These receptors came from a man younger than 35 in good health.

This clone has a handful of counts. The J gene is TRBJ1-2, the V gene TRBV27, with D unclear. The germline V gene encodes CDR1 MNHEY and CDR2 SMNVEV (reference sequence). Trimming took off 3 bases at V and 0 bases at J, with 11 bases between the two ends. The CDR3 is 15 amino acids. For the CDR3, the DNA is TGTGCCAGCAGTTTTGACGGCCTCTCTAACTATGGCTACACCTTC. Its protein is CASSFDGLSNYGYTF.

CDR3 sequence: CASSQDPSGELFF. The CDR3 bases are TGCGCCAGCAGCCAAGACCCGAGTGGGGAGCTGTTTTTT. This chain joins TRBV4-3 and TRBJ2-2; D unclear. The germline V gene has CDR1 LGHNA and CDR2 YSLEER. V lost 0 bases and J lost 8, with 7 bases in between. The CDR3 totals 13 residues.

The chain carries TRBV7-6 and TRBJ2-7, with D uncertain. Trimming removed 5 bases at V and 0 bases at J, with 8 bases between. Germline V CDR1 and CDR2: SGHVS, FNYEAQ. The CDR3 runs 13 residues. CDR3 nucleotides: TGTGCCAGCAGCCCACACCTCTCCTACGAGCAGTACTTC. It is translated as CASSPHLSYEQYF.

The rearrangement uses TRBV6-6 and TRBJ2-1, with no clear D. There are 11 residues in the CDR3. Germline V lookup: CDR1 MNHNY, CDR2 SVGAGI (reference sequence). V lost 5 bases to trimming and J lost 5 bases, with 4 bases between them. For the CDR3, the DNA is TGTGCCAGCAGTCCCGACAATGAGCAGTTCTTC. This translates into CASSPDNEQFF.

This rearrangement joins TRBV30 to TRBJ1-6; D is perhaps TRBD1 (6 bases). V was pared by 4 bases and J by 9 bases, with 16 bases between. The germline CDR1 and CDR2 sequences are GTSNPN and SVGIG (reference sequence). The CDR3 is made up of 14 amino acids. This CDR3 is CAWTEMDRASPLHF. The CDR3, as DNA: TGTGCCTGGACTGAGATGGACAGAGCTTCACCCCTCCACTTT. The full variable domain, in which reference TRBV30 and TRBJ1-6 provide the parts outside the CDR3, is SQTIHQWPATLVQPVGSPLSLECTVEGTSNPNLYWYRQAAGRGLQLLFYSVGIGQISSEVPQNLSASRPQDRQFILSSKKLLLSDSGFYLCAWTEMDRASPLHFGNGTRLTVT.

CDR3 nucleotides: TGTGCCAGCAGTTTAGGGGGGGCTAATTCACCCCTCCACTTT. It translates to CASSLGGANSPLHF. This sequence joins TRBV27 and TRBJ1-6; weak D call: TRBD1 (6 bases). Germline V gene sequence: CDR1 MNHEY, CDR2 SMNVEV (reference sequence). The ends were cut back, 2 bases at V and 6 bases at J, with 8 bases in the middle. This CDR3 has 14 residues.